The clone carrying this T cell receptor beta chain was counted many times. Its antigen is as yet unknown. The data belong to a study of blood T cells in healthy people across ages. Study conclusions and caveats: In the absence of known donor CMV status, changes in expanded clonotypes were possibly confounded.

Total RNA amounts of at least 6 micrograms were extracted per sample. The second PCR ran about 6 to 11 cycles with a sample-barcoded 5' primer and J-beta primers. TCRdb passed the 5' RACE reads through MiXCR, listing each CDR3 protein once. The sample consists of 450,000 to 700,000 distinct CDR3 sequences, roughly 28% of them appearing once. The source is a woman in her sixties or seventies in good health. Source material: blood.

As DNA, the CDR3 is TGTGCCAGCAGTTATCGGGGCGACGAGCAGTACTTC. Protein: CASSYRGDEQYF. The J gene is TRBJ2-7, the V gene TRBV6-2 or TRBV6-3, with D perhaps being TRBD1 or TRBD2 (5 bases each). The CDR3 spans 12 residues. Germline CDR1 and CDR2: MNHEY and SVGEGT. V lost 3 bases and J 5 bases, leaving 8 bases between the germline ends.